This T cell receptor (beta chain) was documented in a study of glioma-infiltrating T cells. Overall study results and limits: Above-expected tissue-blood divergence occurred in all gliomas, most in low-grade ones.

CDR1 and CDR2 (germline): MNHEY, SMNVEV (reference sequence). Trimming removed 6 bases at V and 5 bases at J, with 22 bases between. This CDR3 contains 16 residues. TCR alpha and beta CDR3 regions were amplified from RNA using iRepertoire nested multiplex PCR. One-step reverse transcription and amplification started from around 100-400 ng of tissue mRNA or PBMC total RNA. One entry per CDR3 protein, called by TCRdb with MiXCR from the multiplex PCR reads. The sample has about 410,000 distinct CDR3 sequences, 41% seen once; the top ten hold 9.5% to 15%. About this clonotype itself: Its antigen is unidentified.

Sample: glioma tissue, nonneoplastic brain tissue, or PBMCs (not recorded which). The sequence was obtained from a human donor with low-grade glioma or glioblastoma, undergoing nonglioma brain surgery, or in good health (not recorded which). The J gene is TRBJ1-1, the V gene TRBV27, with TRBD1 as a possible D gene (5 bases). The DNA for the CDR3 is TGTGCCAGCAGCCTTCAGGGCAGGGTTCGGGGAACTGAAGCTTTCTTT. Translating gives CASSLQGRVRGTEAFF.